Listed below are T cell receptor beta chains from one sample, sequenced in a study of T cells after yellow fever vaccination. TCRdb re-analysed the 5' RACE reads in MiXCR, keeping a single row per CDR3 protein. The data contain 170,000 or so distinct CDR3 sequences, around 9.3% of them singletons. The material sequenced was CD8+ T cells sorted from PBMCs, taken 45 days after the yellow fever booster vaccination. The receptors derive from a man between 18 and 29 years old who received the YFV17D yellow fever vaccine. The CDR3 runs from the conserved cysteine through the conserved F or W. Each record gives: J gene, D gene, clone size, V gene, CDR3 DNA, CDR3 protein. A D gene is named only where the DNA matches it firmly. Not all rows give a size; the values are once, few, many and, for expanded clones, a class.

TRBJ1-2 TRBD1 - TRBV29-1 TGCAGCGTTGAAGACCCTTCCTCGGACAGGGGGCAGGACTATGGCTACACCTTC CSVEDPSSDRGQDYGYTF
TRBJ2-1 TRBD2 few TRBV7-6 TGTGCCAGCAGCTTACCTAGCGGGGGGGCTAATGAGCAGTTCTTC CASSLPSGGANEQFF
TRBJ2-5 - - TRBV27 TGTGCCAGCAGTTTTTCCGGGGAGACCCAGTACTTC CASSFSGETQYF
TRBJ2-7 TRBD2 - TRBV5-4 TGTGCCAGCAGCTTGGAACTAGCGGGGACCTACGAGCAGTACTTC CASSLELAGTYEQYF
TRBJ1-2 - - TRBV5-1 TGCGCCAGCAGCTTGGGGACATACTCTAACTATGGCTACACCTTC CASSLGTYSNYGYTF
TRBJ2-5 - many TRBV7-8 TGTGCCAGCAGCCCCCTCTATAACCAAGAGACCCAGTACTTC CASSPLYNQETQYF
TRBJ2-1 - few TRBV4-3 TGCGCCAGCAGCCAAGACCACAGGGCACGATTCAATGAGCAGTTCTTC CASSQDHRARFNEQFF
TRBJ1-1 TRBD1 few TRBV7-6 TGTGCCAGCAGCTCGGAGGACAGGGAAGCTTTCTTT CASSSEDREAFF
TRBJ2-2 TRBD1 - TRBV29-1 TGCAGCGGACAGGGCTCCGGGGAGCTGTTTTTT CSGQGSGELFF
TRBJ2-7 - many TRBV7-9 TGTGCCAGCAGCTCATATCAGGAGGTCGGCGAGCAGTACTTC CASSSYQEVGEQYF
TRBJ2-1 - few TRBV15 TGTGCCACCAGCAGAGAGGACTCCAACTCCTACAATGAGCAGTTCTTC CATSREDSNSYNEQFF
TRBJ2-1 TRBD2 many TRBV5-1 TGCGCCAGCAGCATCCCCACTAGCGGGGTCTACAATGAGCAGTTCTTC CASSIPTSGVYNEQFF
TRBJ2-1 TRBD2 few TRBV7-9 TGTGCCAGCAGCTTCGGGACTAGCGGAAATGAGCAGTTCTTC CASSFGTSGNEQFF
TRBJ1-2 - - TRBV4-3 TGCGCCAGCAGCCCTTATATGGGGGGGCTGTCTGGAGGCTACACCTTC CASSPYMGGLSGGYTF
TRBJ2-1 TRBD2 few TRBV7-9 TGTGCCAGCAGCTTATTTGGAGACGGGGGGGTGGGCAATGAGCAGTTCTTC CASSLFGDGGVGNEQFF
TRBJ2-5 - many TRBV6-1 TGTGCCAGCAGTTTCCCTCTGGAGACCCAGTACTTC CASSFPLETQYF
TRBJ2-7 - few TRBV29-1 TGCAGCGTTGTTGGGAGCTCCTACGAGCAGTACTTC CSVVGSSYEQYF